This T cell receptor (beta chain) originates from a study of CD8 T cells in ankylosing spondylitis (dated by TCRdb to 2016 to 2017). General notes on the study: The study profiled T cell receptor beta repertoires in healthy donors and ankylosing spondylitis patients to find disease-linked TCR variants. In total, the full study cohort was made up of roughly 110 healthy donors and about two dozen ankylosing spondylitis patients. Peripheral blood was sampled, and synovial fluid was also collected from ankylosing spondylitis patients. Summary of the overall study and its limitations: A TCR beta motif made up of several highly homologous amino acid variants appeared to be characteristic of blood from ankylosing spondylitis patients. The disease-linked clones had a CD8+ phenotype and were found at relatively low frequencies in peripheral blood. Significant enrichment of the disease-linked clones was reported in matched synovial fluid samples from ankylosing spondylitis patients. Some TCR beta motif variants had previously been reported in synovial fluid and blood of reactive arthritis patients, which suggested common disease-initiation mechanisms.

Synovial fluid samples were paired with blood samples taken from the same ankylosing spondylitis patients. The CDR3 holds 14 amino acids from the cysteine to the phenylalanine. Of the read, only the CDR3 DNA is kept; its 42 bases are in frame from base 1. CDR1 MGHDK and CDR2 SYGVNS are derived from the germline V gene. The germline V end is reduced by 4 bases and the J end by 3 bases; junction bases left unmatched: 0. The data were produced on an Illumina HiSeq 2500. TCR beta libraries were prepared by quantitative 5'-RACE with molecular barcodes. For the original study's pipeline: To identify disease-linked TCR variants, a new computational method was used, one built on a probabilistic model of VDJ rearrangement. Using fastp trimming at Q25 and MiXCR clonotype assembly, TCRdb reanalyzed the public sequencing data and kept in-frame beta chains. A single entry per CDR3 protein holds the most common genes and DNA from its merged rows. TCRdb assigned the V and J calls; the authors' analysis was not used. The sample table holds about 160,000 distinct CDR3 sequences, of which roughly 44% were seen once. Of the sample, roughly 15% is held by the ten largest clones.

This clonotype was counted a few times. What this receptor recognizes is not known. Per-base qualities were not stored, and no clone one base away is much larger. Sequencing input: synovial fluid, either unsorted or a sorted T cell fraction (not recorded which). The V and J segments used are TRBV25-1 and TRBJ2-2, with 9 bases aligning to TRBD1. This clonotype was obtained from a male donor with ankylosing spondylitis. The DNA sequence is as follows: TGTGCCAGCAGTGGACAGGGGGACACCGGGGAGCTGTTTTTT. This is translated as CASSGQGDTGELFF.